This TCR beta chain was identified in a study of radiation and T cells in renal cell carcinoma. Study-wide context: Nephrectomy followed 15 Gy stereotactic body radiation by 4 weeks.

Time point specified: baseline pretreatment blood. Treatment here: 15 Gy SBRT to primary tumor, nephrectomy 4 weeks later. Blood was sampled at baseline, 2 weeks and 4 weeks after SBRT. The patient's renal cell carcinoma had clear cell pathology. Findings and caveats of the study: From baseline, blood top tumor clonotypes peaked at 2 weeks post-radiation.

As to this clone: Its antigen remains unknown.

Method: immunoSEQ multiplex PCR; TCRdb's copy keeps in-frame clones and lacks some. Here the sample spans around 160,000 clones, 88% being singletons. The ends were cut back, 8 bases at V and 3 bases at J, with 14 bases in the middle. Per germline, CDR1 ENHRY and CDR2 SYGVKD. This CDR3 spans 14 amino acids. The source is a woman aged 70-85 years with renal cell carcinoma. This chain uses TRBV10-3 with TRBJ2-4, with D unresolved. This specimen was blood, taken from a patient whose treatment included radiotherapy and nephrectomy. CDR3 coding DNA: TGTGCCATCTGGGGTGGAAATGGCAAAAACATTCAGTACTTC. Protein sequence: CAIWGGNGKNIQYF.